The present entry profiles one TCR beta chain with its context. With 5 bases clipped from V and 5 bases from J, the junction kept 12 bases outside the gene matches. The CDR3 runs to 17 residues. Per the germline V gene, CDR1 is SGHVS and CDR2 is FQNEAQ. Method: immunoSEQ multiplex PCR; TCRdb's copy keeps in-frame clones and lacks some. The table shows over 130,000 clones, with about 80% occurring only once. The data belong to a study of blood T cell repertoires in COVID-19. Input material: PBMCs or T cells enriched from blood (not recorded which). The TCR was taken from a woman between 50 and 59 years old who had recovered from COVID-19. The rearrangement uses TRBV7-8 and TRBJ2-2; TRBD2 matches at 9 bases. CDR3 amino acids: CASSPRLSGSGTGELFF. The DNA of the CDR3 is TGTGCCAGCAGCCCCAGACTTAGCGGGAGTGGGACCGGGGAGCTGTTTTTT.